This entry lists 10 T cell receptor beta chains sequenced from one sample in a study of blood T cell repertoires in COVID-19. The repertoire was sequenced with immunoSEQ multiplex PCR; TCRdb's copy has only in-frame clones and lacks some. The sample shows approximately 350,000 clones, approximately 86% of them seen only once. Sequences were obtained from peripheral blood. These receptors all stem from a woman aged 55-69 years with COVID-19, enrolled during active disease.

Concerning this clone: One end of the junction does not line up with germline, which may come from a read error. This chain links TRBV30 with TRBJ2-7, with 8 bases that match TRBD1. Germline assignment: CDR1 GTSNPN and CDR2 SVGIG (reference sequence). CDR3 length: 17 residues. The CDR3 DNA is TGTGCCTGGACAAGCCTTCGGGAGACAGGGGCCTCCCACGAGCAGTACTTC. Translation: CAWTSLRETGASHEQYF.

The chain is built from TRBV27 and TRBJ1-6, with 7 bases matching TRBD1. This CDR3 is 14 amino acids long. V dropped 4 bases and J dropped 10; count of bases not matched to a gene: 7. CDR1 and CDR2 from the germline V gene are MNHEY and SMNVEV (reference sequence). The CDR3 coding sequence is TGTGCCAGCAGTTCAATACAGGGGTACTCACCCCTCCACTTT. Translating gives CASSSIQGYSPLHF.

The chain joins TRBV5-6 to TRBJ1-2, with TRBD1 matching over 7 bases. V lost 2 bases and J lost 5; bases outside the gene matches: 15. Germline assignment: CDR1 SGHDT and CDR2 YYEEEE. The CDR3 is made up of 17 amino acids. The CDR3 bases are TGTGCCAGCAGCTTTAAAACAGGGGAATGGGAAGGTTATGGCTACACCTTC. Translated: CASSFKTGEWEGYGYTF. The full variable domain, rest sourced from reference TRBV5-6 and TRBJ1-2, is DAGVTQSPTHLIKTRGQQVTLRCSPKSGHDTVSWYQQALGQGPQFIFQYYEEEERQRGNFPDRFSGHQFPNYSSELNVNALLLGDSALYLCASSFKTGEWEGYGYTFGSGTRLTVV.

The chain has TRBV6-5 and TRBJ2-1, with D hard to call. This CDR3 is 14 amino acids long. CDR1 is MNHEY and CDR2 is SVGAGI in the germline V gene. Trimming stripped 6 bases from V and 4 bases from J, with 13 bases between. The CDR3 DNA is TGTGCCAGCAGGGGTCCCGCGACATACAATGAGCAGTTCTTC. The encoded protein is CASRGPATYNEQFF.

This chain joins TRBV7-3 and TRBJ2-5; D remains unclear. CDR3 length equals 13 residues. Germline V CDR1 and CDR2: SGHTA, FQGTGA. Trimming removed 1 base at V and 2 bases at J, with 5 bases between. The CDR3 nucleotides are TGTGCCAGCAGCTTAAAGCCGCAAGAGACCCAGTACTTC. Translation: CASSLKPQETQYF.

The CDR3 protein is CASSVDGGDGTDTQYF. The CDR3 DNA is TGTGCCAGCAGCGTAGATGGGGGGGACGGCACAGATACGCAGTATTTT. This chain uses TRBV9 with TRBJ2-3; 7 bases fit TRBD2. Germline CDR1 is SGDLS and CDR2 is YYNGEE. The CDR3 is made up of 16 amino acids. The V and J ends lost 0 bases and 1 base, in that order; junction bases with no gene match: 5.

CDR3 bases: TGTGCCAGCAGCTTGGGCATTGAGACCCAGTACTTC. This translates into CASSLGIETQYF. The chain is built from TRBV11-2 and TRBJ2-5; D unclear. V lost 3 bases, J lost 5 bases, and 7 bases lay in between. Germline assignment: CDR1 SGHAT and CDR2 FQNNGV. The CDR3 spans 12 residues.

J is TRBJ1-5 and V is TRBV18, with 10 positions matching TRBD1. After removal of 6 bases from V and 0 bases from J, the junction contained 5 bases not matched to a gene. The CDR3 totals 16 residues. The V gene's germline CDR1 is KGHSH and CDR2 LQKENI. The CDR3 reads CASSAGQGYSNQPQHF. As DNA, the CDR3 is TGTGCCAGCTCGGCGGGACAGGGGTATAGCAATCAGCCCCAGCATTTT.

The genes are TRBV5-1 and TRBJ1-2; possibly TRBD1 for D (5 bases). V shed 0 bases and J shed 3 bases, with 12 bases lying between them. CDR1 and CDR2 (germline): SGHRS, YFSETQ. CDR3 size: 15 residues. CDR3 amino acids: CASSLGQWVDYGYTF. CDR3 coding DNA: TGCGCCAGCAGCTTGGGACAGTGGGTTGACTATGGCTACACCTTC.

This chain connects TRBV6-5 to TRBJ2-3, with 7 nucleotides matching TRBD2. V lost 8 bases, J lost 6 bases, and 2 bases stayed unmatched. Germline CDR1 reads MNHEY; CDR2 reads SVGAGI. CDR3 size: 11 residues. CDR3 sequence reads: CASGSGDTQYF. For the CDR3, the DNA is TGTGCCAGCGGTAGCGGGGATACGCAGTATTTT.